This T cell receptor beta chain was observed in a study of T cell repertoires in cytomegalovirus infection. At the level of the study: Indications of both CMV infection and matching HLA type were provided by public TCR beta signatures. Study-wide results and limits: HLA-C-restricted, CMV-specific TCR beta clonotypes were dominant ex vivo.

Germline values: CDR1 SGHNT, CDR2 YENEEA. The CDR3 sequence is 15 residues long. Unmatched junction bases numbered 0, after V lost 0 bases and J lost 3 bases. MiXCR, applied by TCRdb to the reads, yields one record per CDR3 protein. The table shows about 110,000 distinct CDR3 sequences, with over 30% occurring only once. As for this clonotype: As yet, its antigen is unknown.

The J gene is TRBJ2-3, the V gene TRBV11-3; 10 positions match TRBD1. The source of this sequence is a human donor in good health (CMV status not recorded). Some clones in this sample may be carry-over from other donors' samples. This sample comprised CD8+ T cells from cultured PBMCs, obtained from culture after CMV antigen stimulation. The chain's CDR3 is CASSLEGQGTDTQYF. Written as DNA, the CDR3 is TGTGCCAGCAGCTTAGAGGGACAGGGGACAGATACGCAGTATTTT.